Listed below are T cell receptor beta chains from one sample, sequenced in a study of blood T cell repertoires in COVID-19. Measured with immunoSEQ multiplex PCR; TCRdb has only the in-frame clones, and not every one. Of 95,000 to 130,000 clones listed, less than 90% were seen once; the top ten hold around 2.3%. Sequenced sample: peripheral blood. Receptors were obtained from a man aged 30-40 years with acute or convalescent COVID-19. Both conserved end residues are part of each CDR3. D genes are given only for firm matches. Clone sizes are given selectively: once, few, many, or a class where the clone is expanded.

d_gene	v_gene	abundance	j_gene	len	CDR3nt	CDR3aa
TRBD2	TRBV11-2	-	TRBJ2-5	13	TGTGCCAGCAGTCTTGGCGGGGGGGCGACCCAGTACTTC	CASSLGGGATQYF
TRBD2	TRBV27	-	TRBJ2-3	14	TGTGCCAGCAGATCTAGCGGGGGGGCAGATACGCAGTATTTT	CASRSSGGADTQYF
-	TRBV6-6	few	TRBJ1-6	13	TGTGCCAGCAGTTACTCGATACTCCAACCCCTCCACTTT	CASSYSILQPLHF
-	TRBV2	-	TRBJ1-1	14	TGTGCCAGCAGTGAGATAGGAGCCCGGTTTGAAGCTTTCTTT	CASSEIGARFEAFF
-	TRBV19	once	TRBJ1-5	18	TGTGCCAGTAGTATGGCCTCGCCTGGGACACGGAGTTCTAGGTCCCAGCATTTT	CASSMASPGTRSSRSQHF
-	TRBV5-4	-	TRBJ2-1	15	TGTGCCAGCAGCTTGGCCTGGGGACTCTACAATGAGCAGTTCTTC	CASSLAWGLYNEQFF
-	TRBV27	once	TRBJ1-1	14	TGTGCCAGCAGTTTATACCTGCGGGAAACTGAAGCTTTCTTT	CASSLYLRETEAFF
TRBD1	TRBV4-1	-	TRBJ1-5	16	TGCGCCAGCAGCCATGCCGGGACAGGGATCAATCAGCCCCAGCATTTT	CASSHAGTGINQPQHF
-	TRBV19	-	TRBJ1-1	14	TGTGCCAGTAGTATAGGAGGAGCCTCGACGGAAGCTTTCTTT	CASSIGGASTEAFF
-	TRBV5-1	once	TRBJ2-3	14	TGCGCCAGCAGCCAGGAACCGGTATCCGATACGCAGTATTTT	CASSQEPVSDTQYF
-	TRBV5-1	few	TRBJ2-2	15	TGCGCCAGCGGAGAGACTAGTTTGAAAGTCGGGGAGCTGTTTTTT	CASGETSLKVGELFF
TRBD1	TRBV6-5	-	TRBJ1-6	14	TGTGCCAGCAAAATAACAGGGGAGGACTCACCCCTCCACTTT	CASKITGEDSPLHF
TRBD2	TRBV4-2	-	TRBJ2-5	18	TGTGCCAGCAGCCATACTAGCGGGGGGGCAGCTTTTTCGGAGACCCAGTACTTC	CASSHTSGGAAFSETQYF
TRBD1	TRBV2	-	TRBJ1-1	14	TGTGCCAGCAGGGTCGCAGGGGGGAAGGCTGAAGCTTTCTTT	CASRVAGGKAEAFF
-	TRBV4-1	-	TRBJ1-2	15	TGCGCCAGCAGCCAGACGTTGACGACACTCTATGGCTACACCTTC	CASSQTLTTLYGYTF
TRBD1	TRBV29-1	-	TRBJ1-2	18	TGCAGCGTTGTGGGCCTTGCGGACAGGGGTGGGAGGGGCTATGGCTACACCTTC	CSVVGLADRGGRGYGYTF
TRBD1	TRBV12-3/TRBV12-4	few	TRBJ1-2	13	TGTGCCAGCAGTCAGGGGGCTTACTATGGCTACACCTTC	CASSQGAYYGYTF
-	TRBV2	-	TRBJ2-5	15	TGTGCCAGCAGGGCCGGGACTTCCTTTGTAGAGACCCAGTACTTC	CASRAGTSFVETQYF
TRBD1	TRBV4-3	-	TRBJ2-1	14	TGCGCCAGCCGCCTCGGGACAGGACTGGATGAGCAGTTCTTC	CASRLGTGLDEQFF
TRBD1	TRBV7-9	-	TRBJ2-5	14	TGTGCCAGCAGCCGGGGACAGGGGGAAGAGACCCAGTACTTC	CASSRGQGEETQYF
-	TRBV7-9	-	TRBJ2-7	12	TGTGCCAGCAGACATGACGGGTACGAGCAGTACTTC	CASRHDGYEQYF
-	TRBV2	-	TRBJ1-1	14	TGTGCCAGCAGCCGGTCCACGGGGAACACTGAAGCTTTCTTT	CASSRSTGNTEAFF
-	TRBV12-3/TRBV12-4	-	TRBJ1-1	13	TGTGCCAGCACCCCATCGAGGAGGACTGAAGCTTTCTTT	CASTPSRRTEAFF
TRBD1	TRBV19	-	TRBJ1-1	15	TGTGCCAGTAGTCCCGGGACAGGGACGGACACTGAAGCTTTCTTT	CASSPGTGTDTEAFF
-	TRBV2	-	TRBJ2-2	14	TGTGCCAGCAGTGACAAGGACTACTTCGGGGAGCTGTTTTTT	CASSDKDYFGELFF
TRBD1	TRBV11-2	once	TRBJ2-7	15	TGTGCCAGCAGCGGAGAAGGGACAGGGGGCAACGAGCAGTACTTC	CASSGEGTGGNEQYF
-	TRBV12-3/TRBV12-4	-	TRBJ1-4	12	TGTGCCAGCCATCGGGGTAACGAAAAACTGTTTTTT	CASHRGNEKLFF
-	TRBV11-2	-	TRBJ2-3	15	TGTGCCAGCAGCTTTTCGGGGAGTAGCACAGATACGCAGTATTTT	CASSFSGSSTDTQYF
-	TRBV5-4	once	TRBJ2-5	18	TGTGCCAGCAGCTTGTCAATGTCTATGGGCAGGGGTTACGAGACCCAGTACTTC	CASSLSMSMGRGYETQYF
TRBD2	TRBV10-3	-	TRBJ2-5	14	TGTGCCATCTGGAGCGGGAGGACACAAGAGACCCAGTACTTC	CAIWSGRTQETQYF
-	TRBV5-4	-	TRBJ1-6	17	TGTGCCAGCAGCTTGGCCGGGAGTAGCTCCTATAATTCACCCCTCCACTTT	CASSLAGSSSYNSPLHF
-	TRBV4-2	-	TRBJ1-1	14	TGTGCCAGCAGCCACATACAGGGGAACACTGAAGCTTTCTTT	CASSHIQGNTEAFF
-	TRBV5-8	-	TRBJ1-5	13	TGTGCCAGCAGCTTCAGGGCCAATCAGCCCCAGCATTTT	CASSFRANQPQHF
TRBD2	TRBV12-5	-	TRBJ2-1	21	TGTGCTAGTGGTTTGATGCCCTTTGTAAGGACTAGCGGGAGAGACTACAATGAGCAGTTCTTC	CASGLMPFVRTSGRDYNEQFF
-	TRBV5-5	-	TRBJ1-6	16	TGTGCCAGCAGCTTGGGCGGGGGACGGTATAATTCACCCCTCCACTTT	CASSLGGGRYNSPLHF
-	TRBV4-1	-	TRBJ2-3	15	TGCGCCAGCAGCCAAGATCCGGGACTTTCAGATACGCAGTATTTT	CASSQDPGLSDTQYF
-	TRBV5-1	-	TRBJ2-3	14	TGCGCCAGCAGCTTAGCGGGTAGCACAGATACGCAGTATTTT	CASSLAGSTDTQYF
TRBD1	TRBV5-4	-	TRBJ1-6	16	TGTGCCAGCAGCTTGGCTAACAGGGGGTTAATCTCACCCCTCCACTTT	CASSLANRGLISPLHF
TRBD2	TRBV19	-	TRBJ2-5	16	TGTGCCAGTAGTTCTCTAGCGGGCGAAGCCTGGGAGACCCAGTACTTC	CASSSLAGEAWETQYF
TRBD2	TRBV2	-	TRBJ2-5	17	TGTGCCAGCAAGTTTACAGCGGGAGGGCCGTGGGGAGAGACCCAGTACTTC	CASKFTAGGPWGETQYF
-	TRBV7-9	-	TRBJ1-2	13	TGTGCCAGCAGCCAGACAGAGAACTATGGCTACACCTTC	CASSQTENYGYTF
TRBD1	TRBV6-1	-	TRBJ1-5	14	TGTGCCAGCAGTGAGTGGACAGGGAGGCAGCCCCAGCATTTT	CASSEWTGRQPQHF
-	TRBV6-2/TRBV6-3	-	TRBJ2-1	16	TGTGCCAGCAGTTACTCAACGGCGGGAAACTACAATGAGCAGTTCTTC	CASSYSTAGNYNEQFF
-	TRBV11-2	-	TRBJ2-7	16	TGTGCCAGCAGCACCCAGATGGGAACGGGTCGGGGCGAGCAGTACTTC	CASSTQMGTGRGEQYF
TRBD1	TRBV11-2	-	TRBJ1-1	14	TGTGCCAGCAGCTTAGGCAGGGGGCTAACTGAAGCTTTCTTT	CASSLGRGLTEAFF
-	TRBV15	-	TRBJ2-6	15	TGTGCCACCAGCAGAGACGGGTCCGGGGCCAACGTCCTGACTTTC	CATSRDGSGANVLTF
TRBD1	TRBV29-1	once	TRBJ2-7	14	TGCAGCGTTGAATTCGGGACAGGGAACTACGAGCAGTACTTC	CSVEFGTGNYEQYF
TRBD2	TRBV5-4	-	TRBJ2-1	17	TGTGCCAGCAGCCTAGGACTAGCGGGAGGTACCTACAATGAGCAGTTCTTC	CASSLGLAGGTYNEQFF
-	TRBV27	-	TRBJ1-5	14	TGTGCCAGCAGTTTATGGCAGGGGCATCAGCCCCAGCATTTT	CASSLWQGHQPQHF
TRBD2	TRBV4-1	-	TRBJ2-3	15	TGCGCCAGCAGCCGCGTAACGGGAGGGTCAGATACGCAGTATTTT	CASSRVTGGSDTQYF
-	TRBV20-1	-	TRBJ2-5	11	TGCAGTGCCCGGGGGCAAGAGACCCAGTACTTC	CSARGQETQYF
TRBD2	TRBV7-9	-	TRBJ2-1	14	TGTGCCAGCAGCTTGAGCGGGAGGGCCAATGAGCAGTTCTTC	CASSLSGRANEQFF
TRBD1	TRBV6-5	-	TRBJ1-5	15	TGTGCCAGCAGGATCGGACAGGATAGCAATCAGCCCCAGCATTTT	CASRIGQDSNQPQHF
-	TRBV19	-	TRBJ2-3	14	TGTGCCAGTAGTACTCTAACAGGGCCAGATACGCAGTATTTT	CASSTLTGPDTQYF
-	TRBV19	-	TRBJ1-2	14	TGTGCCAGTAGTCCCAGGAATCCTAACTATGGCTACACCTTC	CASSPRNPNYGYTF